A single sample is the source of the 6 T cell receptor beta chains below, sequenced in a study of cytomegalovirus exposure and HLA in healthy donors. Using immunoSEQ multiplex PCR, the repertoire was profiled, and TCRdb retains in-frame clones only, with some absent. The sample consists of fewer than 120,000 clones, about nine tenths of them appearing once. The source material was PBMCs. These receptors were obtained from a young woman in good health and CMV-seronegative.

The rearrangement uses TRBV5-1 and TRBJ2-1; D gene uncertain. Germline V CDR1 and CDR2: SGHRS, YFSETQ. Between the trimmed V and J ends, which lost 3 bases and 0 bases, there was a span of 4 bases. CDR3 length: 13 residues. CDR3 residues: CASSSSSYNEQFF. The CDR3 DNA follows: TGCGCCAGCAGCTCGAGCTCCTACAATGAGCAGTTCTTC.

The chain joins TRBV2 to TRBJ1-6, with D perhaps TRBD1 (6 bases). Germline assignment: CDR1 SNHLY and CDR2 FYNNEI. This CDR3 is built from 14 residues. Trimming left V 6 bases short and J 6 bases short, with 12 bases between. CDR3 DNA: TGTGCCAGCAGCTTACAGGGACCTAATTCACCCCTCCACTTT. Translation gives CASSLQGPNSPLHF.

V gene TRBV19 combines with J gene TRBJ2-6; D might be TRBD1 (6 bases). The ends were cut back, 7 bases at V and 0 bases at J, with 13 bases in the middle. From germline, CDR1 is LNHDA and CDR2 SQIVND (reference sequence). This CDR3 has 16 residues. In nucleotides, the CDR3 is TGTGCCAGTATCCTACACAGGGACTCTGGGGCCAACGTCCTGACTTTC. Translated, it gives CASILHRDSGANVLTF.

The chain has TRBV11-3 and TRBJ2-2; a possible D gene is TRBD2 (6 bases). The CDR3 has 12 amino acids. Germline assignment: CDR1 SGHNT and CDR2 YENEEA. V shed 8 bases and J shed 5 bases, with 9 bases lying between them. Here the CDR3 DNA reads TGTGCCAGCGGTCGGGGGACCGGGGAGCTGTTTTTT. Protein product: CASGRGTGELFF.

The chain links TRBV19 to TRBJ2-7; TRBD1 matches at 12 bases. The ends lost 5 bases at V and 0 bases at J; junction bases unmatched: 8. The CDR3 extends over 17 amino acids. CDR1 and CDR2 (germline): LNHDA, SQIVND (reference sequence). DNA for the CDR3: TGTGCCAGTAGTCCCGGGACAGGGGGCAGGGCCTCCTACGAGCAGTACTTC. This codes for CASSPGTGGRASYEQYF.

The rearrangement joins TRBV29-1 to TRBJ1-1, with TRBD1 matching 9 bases. V gave up 6 bases and J gave up 6 bases; unmatched junction bases: 11. CDR1 and CDR2 from the germline V gene are SQVTM and ANQGSEA. This CDR3 comprises 14 residues. Here the CDR3 reads CSVDRTGGWAEAFF. The CDR3 nucleotides read TGCAGCGTCGACCGAACAGGGGGCTGGGCTGAAGCTTTCTTT.